This T cell receptor beta chain derives from a study of early T cells in non-severe SARS-CoV-2 infection. Findings and caveats of the study: Matching against VDJdb likely underestimated virus-specific expansions, favoring anti-spike CD8.

To note about this clonotype: Its antigen is unidentified.

Attached unique molecular identifiers marked individual cDNA molecules. Via MiXCR, TCRdb re-called the 5' RACE reads, giving one row per CDR3 protein. The profile shows roughly 34,000 distinct CDR3 sequences, 4% to 5% of them singletons. Germline V gene data show CDR1 as WSHSY and CDR2 as SAAADI. J lost 4 bases, V lost 6 bases, and 5 bases had no gene match. This CDR3 spans 14 amino acids. The sequenced sample was whole blood. This TCR was sampled from an adult who was a healthcare worker with PCR-confirmed SARS-CoV-2 infection or an uninfected control (not recorded which). The J gene is TRBJ2-2, the V gene TRBV10-2; 7 nucleotides align to TRBD1. The CDR3, as DNA: TGCGCCAGCAGGAGGGGGCAGAGCACCGGGGAGCTGTTTTTT. It is translated as CASRRGQSTGELFF.